The entry below describes one TCR beta chain. The data derive from a study of blood T cell repertoires in COVID-19. About the study: Specimens from acute and convalescent COVID-19 originated in the United States, Italy and Spain.

Germline-derived CDR1 and CDR2 are SGHTS and YDEGEE. The CDR3 contains 15 residues. V dropped 4 bases and J dropped 7 bases, with 15 bases sitting between them. As originally analysed: Researchers report that nucleated cell counts were estimated from reference gene primer amplification. TCRdb keeps only in-frame clones here, not all; method: immunoSEQ multiplex PCR. The V and J calls and clone size were taken over from that table, and D and trimming were inferred from the DNA. The table lists 60,000 to 70,000 clones, roughly nine tenths of them singletons. The sequence was collected from a man between 45 and 60 years old with active COVID-19. V and J are TRBV5-8 and TRBJ1-6, with D possibly TRBD1 on 5 matching bases. Sequencing was performed on peripheral blood. The CDR3 DNA reads TGTGCCAGCAGCCAACAAATGCGACAGAATTCACCCCTCCACTTT. Translated: CASSQQMRQNSPLHF.